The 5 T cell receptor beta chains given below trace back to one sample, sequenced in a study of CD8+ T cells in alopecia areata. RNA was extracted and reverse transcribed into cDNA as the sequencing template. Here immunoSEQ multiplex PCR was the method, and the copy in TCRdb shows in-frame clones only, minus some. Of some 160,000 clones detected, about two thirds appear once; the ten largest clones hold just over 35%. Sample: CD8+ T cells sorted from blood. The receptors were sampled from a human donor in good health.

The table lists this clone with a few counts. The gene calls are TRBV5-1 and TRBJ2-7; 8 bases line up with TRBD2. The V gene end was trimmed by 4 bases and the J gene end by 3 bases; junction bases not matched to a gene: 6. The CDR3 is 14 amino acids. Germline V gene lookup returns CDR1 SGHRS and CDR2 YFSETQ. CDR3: CASSGTRGIYEQYF. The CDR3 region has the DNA TGCGCCAGCAGCGGGACTAGAGGGATCTACGAGCAGTACTTC.

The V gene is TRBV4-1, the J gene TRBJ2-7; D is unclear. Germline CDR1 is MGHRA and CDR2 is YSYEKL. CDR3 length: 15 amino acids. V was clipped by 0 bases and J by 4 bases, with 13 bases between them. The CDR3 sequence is CASSQEFDLQYEQYF. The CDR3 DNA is TGCGCCAGCAGCCAAGAATTTGACTTGCAGTACGAGCAGTACTTC.

The CDR3 loop reads CATMWSGGYNEQFF. The CDR3 DNA reads TGTGCCACCATGTGGAGCGGGGGGTACAATGAGCAGTTCTTC. The chain combines TRBV27 with TRBJ2-1, with 9 bases aligning to TRBD2. The CDR3 consists of 14 residues. V lost 10 bases to trimming and J lost 4 bases; unmatched junction nucleotides: 8. Germline CDR1 and CDR2: MNHEY and SMNVEV (reference sequence).

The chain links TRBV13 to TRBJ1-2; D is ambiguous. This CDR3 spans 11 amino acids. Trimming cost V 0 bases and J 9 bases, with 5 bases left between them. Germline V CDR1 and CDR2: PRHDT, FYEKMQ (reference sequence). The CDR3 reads CASSLGPSYTF. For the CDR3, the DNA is TGTGCCAGCAGCTTAGGCCCTAGCTACACCTTC.

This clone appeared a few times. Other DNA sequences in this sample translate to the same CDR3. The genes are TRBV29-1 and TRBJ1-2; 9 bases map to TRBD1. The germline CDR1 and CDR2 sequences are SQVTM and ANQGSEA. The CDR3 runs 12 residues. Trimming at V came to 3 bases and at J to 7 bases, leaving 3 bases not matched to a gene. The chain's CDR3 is CSVEDRGGGYTF. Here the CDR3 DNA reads TGCAGCGTTGAGGACAGGGGAGGTGGCTACACCTTC.